This T cell receptor (beta chain) was recovered during a study of blood T cell repertoires in COVID-19. Study at large: The United States, Italy and Spain provided the acute and convalescent COVID-19 samples.

Deletions cut 0 bases from V and 0 bases from J, with 12 bases between. This CDR3 region has 17 residues. Germline V gene lookup returns CDR1 SGDLS and CDR2 YYNGEE. Study processing details: Amplification of reference gene primers provided the estimated nucleated cell counts. Assay used: immunoSEQ multiplex PCR; TCRdb lists only in-frame clones, some missing. The DNA was the basis for D and trimming; V, J and clone size are from that table. This table holds approximately 290,000 clones, approximately 90% found once. The sample consisted of peripheral blood. The chain recombines TRBV9 with TRBJ1-4; no clear D gene. The receptor's source is a woman aged 60 to 75 with acute or convalescent COVID-19. This CDR3 is CASSVDAGLATNEKLFF. In DNA, the CDR3 is TGTGCCAGCAGCGTAGATGCAGGACTGGCAACTAATGAAAAACTGTTTTTT.